The rows below give T cell receptor beta chains drawn from one sample of a study of T cell responses to AZD1222 COVID-19 vaccine. TCRdb's table, derived via immunoSEQ multiplex PCR, lists solely in-frame clones and lacks some. The sample holds about 150,000 clones; roughly 92% are singletons and the top ten take under 4.5%. The sample in question was peripheral blood, obtained on day 0 of AZD1222 vaccination. These TCRs come from an adult in good health. The CDR3 runs from the conserved cysteine through the conserved F or W. The D gene is left open where the match is weak. Clone size appears in some rows only: once, few, many, or a class for an expanded clone.

v_gene	abundance	d_gene	j_gene	CDR3aa	CDR3nt
TRBV5-8	.	.	TRBJ2-3	CASSLGGSPTDTQYF	TGTGCCAGCAGCTTGGGGGGGAGCCCCACAGATACGCAGTATTTT
TRBV19	.	.	TRBJ1-2	CASSILLEGSVYGYTF	TGTGCCAGTAGTATCCTTCTAGAGGGGTCTGTCTATGGCTACACCTTC
TRBV27	.	TRBD2	TRBJ2-5	CASSPMGLASRETQYF	TGTGCCAGCAGTCCCATGGGACTAGCCTCGAGGGAGACCCAGTACTTC
TRBV3-1/TRBV3-2	.	.	TRBJ1-1	CASSPFNRGPNSNTEAFF	TGTGCCAGCAGCCCATTTAATAGGGGACCGAACTCGAACACTGAAGCTTTCTTT
TRBV7-7	.	TRBD2	TRBJ2-1	CASSRGLAGGDEQFF	TGTGCCAGCAGCCGCGGACTAGCGGGAGGGGATGAGCAGTTCTTC
TRBV7-3	.	TRBD1	TRBJ2-7	CASSFAGTGSYEQYF	TGTGCCAGCAGCTTCGCCGGGACAGGGTCCTACGAGCAGTACTTC
TRBV7-6	.	.	TRBJ2-5	CASSLRIQETQYF	TGTGCCAGCAGCTTAAGAATCCAAGAGACCCAGTACTTC
TRBV9	once	.	TRBJ1-2	CASSPGVEDGYTF	TGTGCCAGCAGCCCCGGGGTGGAGGATGGCTACACCTTC
TRBV19	.	TRBD1	TRBJ1-3	CASSRTGDTNTIYF	TGTGCCAGTAGTCGGACAGGGGATACGAACACCATATATTTT
TRBV28	.	.	TRBJ1-5	CASSLYLGGRSNQPQHF	TGTGCCAGCAGTTTATATCTGGGGGGACGTAGCAATCAGCCCCAGCATTTT
TRBV6-2/TRBV6-3	few	TRBD2	TRBJ2-1	CASSYPRGTSGRLYEQFF	TGTGCCAGCAGTTACCCCAGAGGGACTAGCGGGAGGCTCTATGAGCAGTTCTTC
TRBV11-3	.	.	TRBJ2-1	CASSPTRNNEQFF	TGTGCCAGCAGCCCCACACGGAACAATGAGCAGTTCTTC
TRBV27	.	TRBD2	TRBJ2-1	CASSLAGTTRHNEQFF	TGTGCCAGCAGTTTGGCCGGGACTACTCGCCACAATGAGCAGTTCTTC
TRBV6-4	.	.	TRBJ2-1	CASSVGGSYNEQFF	TGTGCCAGCAGTGTTGGCGGCTCCTACAATGAGCAGTTCTTC
TRBV7-3	.	.	TRBJ2-5	CASSLAPPRGTQYF	TGTGCCAGCAGCTTAGCGCCCCCCAGGGGGACCCAGTACTTC
TRBV15	.	.	TRBJ2-5	CATSRDPNTPAQYF	TGTGCCACCAGCAGAGATCCGAACACCCCTGCGCAGTACTTC
TRBV3-1/TRBV3-2	once	TRBD2	TRBJ2-3	CASSPFPAGGGDTQYF	TGTGCCAGCAGCCCCTTCCCAGCGGGAGGAGGGGATACGCAGTATTTT
TRBV7-2	.	.	TRBJ1-5	CASSPMTGSRGQPQHF	TGTGCCAGCAGCCCCATGACAGGCAGCAGGGGTCAGCCCCAGCATTTT
TRBV2	.	.	TRBJ2-7	CASMRSEQYF	TGTGCCAGCATGCGGAGTGAGCAGTACTTC
TRBV27	.	.	TRBJ1-2	CASSKSGDGYTF	TGTGCCAGCAGCAAATCTGGGGATGGCTACACCTTC
TRBV9	once	.	TRBJ1-1	CASSVRSRGSTEAFF	TGTGCCAGCAGCGTACGATCCAGGGGAAGTACTGAAGCTTTCTTT
TRBV6-1	.	.	TRBJ1-5	CASSETGLSQPQHF	TGTGCCAGCAGTGAAACAGGGCTCTCTCAGCCCCAGCATTTT
TRBV6-1	.	.	TRBJ2-2	CASSESLYVSGELFF	TGTGCCAGCAGTGAAAGCCTTTACGTCAGCGGGGAGCTGTTTTTT
TRBV7-2	.	TRBD2	TRBJ2-1	CASSLSASGAWAYNEQFF	TGTGCCAGCAGCTTATCGGCTAGCGGGGCTTGGGCCTACAATGAGCAGTTCTTC
TRBV10-1	.	TRBD1	TRBJ2-1	CASRDRGEEQFF	TGCGCCAGCAGGGACAGGGGAGAGGAGCAGTTCTTC
TRBV29-1	.	.	TRBJ1-2	CSVEVGRGYGYTF	TGCAGCGTTGAAGTCGGCCGGGGCTATGGCTACACCTTC
TRBV5-1	.	.	TRBJ2-3	CASSPWGEGETDTQYF	TGCGCCAGCAGCCCATGGGGAGAAGGGGAAACAGATACGCAGTATTTT
TRBV19	once	.	TRBJ1-3	CASSIVPSSGNTIYF	TGTGCCAGTAGTATCGTCCCAAGCTCTGGAAACACCATATATTTT
TRBV6-1	.	.	TRBJ2-7	CASSESPAQYF	TGTGCCAGCAGTGAATCACCAGCGCAGTACTTC
TRBV5-1	.	TRBD1	TRBJ2-3	CASRGTGGTDTQYF	TGCGCCAGCAGGGGGACAGGGGGGACAGATACGCAGTATTTT
TRBV6-2/TRBV6-3	.	.	TRBJ2-1	CASSSMGGASYNEQFF	TGTGCCAGCAGTTCCATGGGCGGGGCCTCCTACAATGAGCAGTTCTTC
TRBV19	.	.	TRBJ1-2	CASRPRRAEDYGYTF	TGTGCCAGTAGACCGCGTAGGGCAGAAGATTATGGCTACACCTTC
TRBV6-6	.	TRBD2	TRBJ2-7	CASSYVASGGRGEQYF	TGTGCCAGCAGTTACGTAGCTAGCGGGGGGAGAGGCGAGCAGTACTTC
TRBV20-1	.	TRBD2	TRBJ2-3	CSASFASGRSGATDTQYF	TGCAGTGCTAGTTTCGCTAGCGGGAGATCGGGGGCGACAGATACGCAGTATTTT
TRBV27	.	TRBD2	TRBJ2-7	CASGVSGRDDEQYF	TGTGCCAGCGGGGTGAGCGGGAGAGATGACGAGCAGTACTTC
TRBV19	.	TRBD2	TRBJ2-7	CASSPSGGGSYEQYF	TGTGCCAGTAGCCCCTCGGGGGGTGGGTCCTACGAGCAGTACTTC
TRBV5-8	many	.	TRBJ1-2	CASSLAQSYGYTF	TGTGCCAGCAGCTTGGCCCAGAGCTATGGCTACACCTTC
TRBV21-1	.	.	TRBJ1-2	CASSKRGRDRRLRYTF	TGTGCCAGCAGCAAAAGGGGGCGGGACAGGCGGCTCCGCTACACCTTC
TRBV7-6	.	TRBD2	TRBJ2-2	CASSSLGGGAGELFF	TGTGCCAGCAGCTCCCTTGGGGGAGGGGCCGGGGAGCTGTTTTTT
TRBV10-3	once	.	TRBJ2-3	CAISAGSGTDTQYF	TGTGCCATCAGTGCGGGGTCCGGCACAGATACGCAGTATTTT
TRBV6-1	.	.	TRBJ2-2	CASSAHLGMNTGELFF	TGTGCCAGCAGTGCCCACTTGGGCATGAACACCGGGGAGCTGTTTTTT
TRBV7-2	few	.	TRBJ2-7	CASSLGVGAYEQYF	TGTGCCAGCAGCTTAGGGGTCGGGGCCTACGAGCAGTACTTC
TRBV19	.	.	TRBJ1-2	CATYDRSNNYGYTF	TGTGCCACCTATGACCGATCTAATAACTATGGCTACACCTTC
TRBV15	.	.	TRBJ2-2	CATSVTANTGELFF	TGTGCCACCAGCGTTACAGCCAACACCGGGGAGCTGTTTTTT
TRBV11-3	.	TRBD1	TRBJ2-7	CASSVGTGGSYEQYF	TGTGCCAGCAGCGTCGGGACAGGGGGCTCCTACGAGCAGTACTTC
TRBV6-2/TRBV6-3	.	.	TRBJ2-7	CASSQGEQYF	TGTGCCAGCAGCCAGGGCGAGCAGTACTTC
TRBV6-2/TRBV6-3	.	TRBD2	TRBJ2-7	CASSYHTSGLNRYEQYF	TGTGCCAGCAGTTACCATACTAGCGGTCTAAACCGCTACGAGCAGTACTTC
TRBV7-3	.	.	TRBJ1-2	CASGPSGSLGYGYTF	TGTGCCAGCGGACCGTCGGGCAGCCTCGGGTATGGCTACACCTTC
TRBV7-3	few	TRBD2	TRBJ2-7	CASSPMGLAGSEQYF	TGTGCCAGCAGCCCCATGGGACTAGCGGGAAGCGAGCAGTACTTC
TRBV10-1	.	TRBD1	TRBJ2-7	CATTPGQAYEQYF	TGCGCCACTACCCCGGGACAGGCCTACGAGCAGTACTTC
TRBV28	.	.	TRBJ2-3	CASSPLAAFSTDTQYF	TGTGCCAGCAGCCCCCTGGCGGCTTTTAGCACAGATACGCAGTATTTT
TRBV19	once	TRBD1	TRBJ2-7	CASSPSSGTVGGYEQYF	TGTGCCAGTAGTCCTTCTTCTGGGACAGTAGGTGGGTACGAGCAGTACTTC
TRBV5-1	.	.	TRBJ2-1	CASSWRDQRNEQFF	TGCGCCAGCAGCTGGCGGGATCAGAGGAATGAGCAGTTCTTC
TRBV6-5	.	.	TRBJ1-1	CASRGQVVAEAFF	TGTGCCAGCCGCGGTCAGGTTGTTGCTGAAGCTTTCTTT
TRBV13	.	TRBD1	TRBJ2-2	CASSESYSGGSMFF	TGTGCCAGCAGCGAATCTTACTCAGGGGGCTCGATGTTTTTT
TRBV5-1	.	TRBD1	TRBJ1-5	CASSLGSGGVNQPQHF	TGCGCCAGCAGCTTGGGTTCAGGGGGCGTCAATCAGCCCCAGCATTTT
TRBV28	.	.	TRBJ1-2	CASSLMADYGYTF	TGTGCCAGCAGTTTAATGGCAGACTATGGCTACACCTTC
TRBV6-5	.	TRBD1	TRBJ1-6	CASQGERDSPLHF	TGTGCCAGCCAGGGGGAAAGGGATTCACCCCTCCACTTT
TRBV23-1	.	TRBD2	TRBJ2-7	CASLRGNGGATTYEQYF	TGCGCCAGCCTTAGGGGAAACGGGGGGGCCACAACCTACGAGCAGTACTTC
TRBV5-4	.	TRBD1	TRBJ2-2	CASSLRGQVAGELFF	TGTGCCAGCAGCTTGAGGGGGCAAGTCGCCGGGGAGCTGTTTTTT